Detailed here is one T cell receptor (beta chain). Its specificity is not known. The sample belongs to a study of blood T cells in healthy people across ages. The individuals who served as donors were healthy Caucasians living in Russia, aged about 6 to 95. A J-beta primer mix and a sample-barcoded 5' primer were used in a second PCR of about 7 to 12 cycles. Each cDNA molecule was tagged by a template-switch adaptor that had 12 random nucleotides. MiXCR was run by TCRdb on the 5' RACE reads, yielding one entry per CDR3 protein. The table shows around 1,500,000 distinct CDR3 sequences, with around 39% occurring only once. General observations from the study: The fall in TCR beta diversity per million T cells was roughly linear with age. Long-lived donors exceeded aged donors in naive CD4+ cells and diversity.

The CDR3 is 16 residues long. CDR1 and CDR2 (germline): KGHDR, SFDVKD. With V trimmed by 4 bases and J by 5 bases, 8 bases remained unmatched. V is TRBV24-1 and J is TRBJ2-1; 9 bases match TRBD1. The sequenced sample was blood. This clonotype was sampled from a young woman in good health. The CDR3 spells CATSETGTGNHNEQFF. The CDR3 DNA reads TGTGCCACCAGTGAAACCGGGACAGGGAACCACAATGAGCAGTTCTTC.